What follows is one TCR beta chain and its context. As yet, its antigen is unknown. There are 16 residues in the CDR3. V lost 6 bases to trimming and J lost 4 bases; unmatched junction nucleotides: 9. The germline V gene has CDR1 MDHEN and CDR2 SYDVKM. The data originate from a study of cytomegalovirus exposure and HLA in healthy donors. Whole-study context: Samples from HLA-typed donors yielded about 85 million unique TCRs in an early data release. General study findings and limits: It was only CMV serostatus that was available as immune exposure information. Specificity of three CMV-associated chains for CMV antigens was verified in vitro.

PCR involved 60 Vbeta and 13 Jbeta primers. Authors' methods: A follow-up analysis tallied around 80 million unique TCR beta chains, about 10 million shared. Repertoires were generated with immunoSEQ multiplex PCR, while TCRdb's copy carries only in-frame clones and drops some. Clone size and the V and J calls come from that table; the DNA yielded D and trimming. The table has 110,000 to 150,000 clones, around 73% seen once; the top ten hold 1.5% to 2%. The specimen sequenced was PBMCs. J is TRBJ1-4 and V is TRBV28, with 9 positions matching TRBD1. The receptor was isolated from a female donor in good health and CMV-seronegative. This CDR3 reads CASRGDRENINEKLFF. The DNA for the CDR3 is TGTGCCAGCAGGGGGGACAGGGAGAATATTAATGAAAAACTGTTTTTT.